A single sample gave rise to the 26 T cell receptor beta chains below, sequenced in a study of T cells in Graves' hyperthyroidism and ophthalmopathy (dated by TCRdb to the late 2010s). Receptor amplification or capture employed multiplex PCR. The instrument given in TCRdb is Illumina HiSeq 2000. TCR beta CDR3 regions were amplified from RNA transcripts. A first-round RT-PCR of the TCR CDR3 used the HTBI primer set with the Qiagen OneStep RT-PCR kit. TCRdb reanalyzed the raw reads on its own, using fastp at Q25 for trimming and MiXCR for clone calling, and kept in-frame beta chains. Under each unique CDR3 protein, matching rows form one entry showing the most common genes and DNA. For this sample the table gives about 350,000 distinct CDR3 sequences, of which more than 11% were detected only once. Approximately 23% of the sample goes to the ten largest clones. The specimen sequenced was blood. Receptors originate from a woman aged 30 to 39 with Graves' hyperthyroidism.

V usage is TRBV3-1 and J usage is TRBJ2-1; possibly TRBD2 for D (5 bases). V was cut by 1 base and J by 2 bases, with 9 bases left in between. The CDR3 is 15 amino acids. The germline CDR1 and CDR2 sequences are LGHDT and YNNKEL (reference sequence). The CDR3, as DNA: TGTGCCAGCAGCCAAGGGAGAGGGACCTACAATGAGCAGTTCTTC. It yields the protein CASSQGRGTYNEQFF.

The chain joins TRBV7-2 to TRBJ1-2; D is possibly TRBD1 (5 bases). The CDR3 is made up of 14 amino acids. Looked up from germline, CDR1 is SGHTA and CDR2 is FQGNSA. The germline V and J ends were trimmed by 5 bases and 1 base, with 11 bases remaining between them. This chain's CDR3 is CASSPGGHNYGYTF. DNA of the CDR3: TGTGCCAGCAGCCCCGGGGGTCATAACTATGGCTACACCTTC.

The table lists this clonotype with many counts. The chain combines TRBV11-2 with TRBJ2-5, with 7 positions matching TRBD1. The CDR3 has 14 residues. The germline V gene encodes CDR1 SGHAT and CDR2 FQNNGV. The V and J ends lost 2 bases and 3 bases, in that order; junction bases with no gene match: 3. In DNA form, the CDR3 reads TGTGCCAGCAGCTTATGGGGACAGAAAGAGACCCAGTACTTC. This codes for CASSLWGQKETQYF. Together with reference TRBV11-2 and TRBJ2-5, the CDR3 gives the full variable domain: EAGVAQSPRYKIIEKRQSVAFWCNPISGHATLYWYQQILGQGPKLLIQFQNNGVVDDSQLPKDRFSAERLKGVDSTLKIQPAKLEDSAVYLCASSLWGQKETQYFGPGTRLLVL.

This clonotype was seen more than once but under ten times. The CDR3 coding sequence is TGTGCCAGCACCGTTGGGGGCGGCTCCTATAATTCACCCCTCCACTTT. Its protein is CASTVGGGSYNSPLHF. This rearrangement joins TRBV28 to TRBJ1-6; possibly TRBD1 for D (6 bases). Germline-derived CDR1 and CDR2 are MDHEN and SYDVKM. This CDR3 spans 16 amino acids. With 7 bases removed from V and 0 bases from J, the gap between germline ends came to 13 bases.

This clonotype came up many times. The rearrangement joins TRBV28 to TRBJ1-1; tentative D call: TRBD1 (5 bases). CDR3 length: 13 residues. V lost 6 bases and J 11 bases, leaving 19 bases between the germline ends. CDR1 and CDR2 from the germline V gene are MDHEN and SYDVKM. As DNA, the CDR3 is TGTGCCAGCAGCCCATTTGGGGACGCTCTGGCTTTCTTT. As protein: CASSPFGDALAFF.

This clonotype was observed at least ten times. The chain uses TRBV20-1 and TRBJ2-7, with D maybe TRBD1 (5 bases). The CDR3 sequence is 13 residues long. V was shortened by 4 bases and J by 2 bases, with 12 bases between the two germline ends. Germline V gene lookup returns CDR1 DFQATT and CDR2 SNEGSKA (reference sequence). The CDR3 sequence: CSATDTSAYEQYF. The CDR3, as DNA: TGCAGTGCTACGGACACCTCTGCCTACGAGCAGTACTTC.

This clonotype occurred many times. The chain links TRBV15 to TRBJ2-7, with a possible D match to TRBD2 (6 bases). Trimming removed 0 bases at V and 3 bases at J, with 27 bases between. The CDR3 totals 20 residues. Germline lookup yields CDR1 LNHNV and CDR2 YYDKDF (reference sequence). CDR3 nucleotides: TGTGCCACCAGCAGAGACCGGGGGAAGATAGTGGACCAGGTCTTCTACGAGCAGTACTTC. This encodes CATSRDRGKIVDQVFYEQYF.

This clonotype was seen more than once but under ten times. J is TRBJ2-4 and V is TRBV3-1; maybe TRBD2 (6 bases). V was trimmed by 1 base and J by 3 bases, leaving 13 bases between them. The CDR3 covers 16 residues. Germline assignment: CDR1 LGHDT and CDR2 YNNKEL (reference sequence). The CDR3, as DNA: TGTGCCAGCAGCCAAGGCGTGGGGGGAGGCAAAAACATTCAGTACTTC. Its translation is CASSQGVGGGKNIQYF.

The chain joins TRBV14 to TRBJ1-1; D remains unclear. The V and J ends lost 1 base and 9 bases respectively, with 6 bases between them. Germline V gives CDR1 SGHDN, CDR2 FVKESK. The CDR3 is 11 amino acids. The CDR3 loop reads CASSQGVKAFF. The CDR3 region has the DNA TGTGCCAGCAGCCAAGGGGTGAAAGCTTTCTTT.

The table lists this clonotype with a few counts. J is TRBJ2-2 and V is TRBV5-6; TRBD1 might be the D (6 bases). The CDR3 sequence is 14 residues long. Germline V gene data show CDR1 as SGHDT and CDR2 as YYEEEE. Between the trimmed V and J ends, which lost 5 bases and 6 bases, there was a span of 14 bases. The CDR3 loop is CASSPDRLAGELFF. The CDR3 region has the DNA TGTGCCAGCAGTCCCGACAGGCTCGCCGGGGAGCTGTTTTTT.

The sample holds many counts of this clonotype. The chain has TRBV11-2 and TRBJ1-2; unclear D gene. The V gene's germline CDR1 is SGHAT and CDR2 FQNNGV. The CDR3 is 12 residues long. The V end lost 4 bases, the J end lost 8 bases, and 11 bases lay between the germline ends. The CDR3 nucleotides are TGTGCCAGCAGCTCCAGAGGAGCGGGCTACACCTTC. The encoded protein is CASSSRGAGYTF.

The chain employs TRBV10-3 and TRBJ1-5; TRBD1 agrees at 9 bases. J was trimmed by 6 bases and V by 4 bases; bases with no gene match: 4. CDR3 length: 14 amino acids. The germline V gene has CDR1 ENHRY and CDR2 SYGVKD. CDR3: CAISGTGEGQPQHF. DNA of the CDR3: TGTGCCATCAGTGGGACAGGGGAGGGTCAGCCCCAGCATTTT.

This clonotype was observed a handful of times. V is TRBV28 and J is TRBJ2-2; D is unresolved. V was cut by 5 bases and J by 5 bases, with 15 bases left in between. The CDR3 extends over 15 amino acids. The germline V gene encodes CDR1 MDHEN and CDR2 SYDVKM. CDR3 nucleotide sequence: TGTGCCAGCAGTCCCCCCCCGCCGTTTACCGGGGAGCTGTTTTTT. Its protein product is CASSPPPPFTGELFF.

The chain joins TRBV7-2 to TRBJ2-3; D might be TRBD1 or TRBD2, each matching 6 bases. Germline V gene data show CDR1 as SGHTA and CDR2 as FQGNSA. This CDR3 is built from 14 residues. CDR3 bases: TGTGCAGGGGGGCGGTCTTCAAAAACAGATACGCAGTATTTT. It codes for CAGGRSSKTDTQYF.

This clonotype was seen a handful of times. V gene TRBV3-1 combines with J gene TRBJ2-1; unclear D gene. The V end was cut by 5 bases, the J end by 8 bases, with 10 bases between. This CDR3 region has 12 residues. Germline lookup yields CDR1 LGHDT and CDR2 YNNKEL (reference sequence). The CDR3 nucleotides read TGTGCCAGCAGCGAAGGACGGGATGAGCAGTTCTTC. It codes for CASSEGRDEQFF.

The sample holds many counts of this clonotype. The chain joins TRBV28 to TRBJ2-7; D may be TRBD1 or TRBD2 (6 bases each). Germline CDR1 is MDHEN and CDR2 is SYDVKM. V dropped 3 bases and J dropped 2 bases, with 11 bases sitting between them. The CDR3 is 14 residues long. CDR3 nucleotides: TGTGCCAGCAGTTTCCGGGGGCCGCCCTACGAGCAGTACTTC. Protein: CASSFRGPPYEQYF.

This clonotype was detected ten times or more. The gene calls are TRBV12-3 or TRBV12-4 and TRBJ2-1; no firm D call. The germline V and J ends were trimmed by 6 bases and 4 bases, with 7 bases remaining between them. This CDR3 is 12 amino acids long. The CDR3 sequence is CASRLSYNEQFF. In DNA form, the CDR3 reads TGTGCCAGCAGGCTCTCATACAATGAGCAGTTCTTC.

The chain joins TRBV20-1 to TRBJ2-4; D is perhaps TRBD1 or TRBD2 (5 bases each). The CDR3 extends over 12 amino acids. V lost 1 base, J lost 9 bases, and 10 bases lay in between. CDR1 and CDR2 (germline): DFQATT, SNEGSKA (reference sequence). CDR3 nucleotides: TGCAGTGCTAGAGGGGACGGAAGCATTCAGTACTTC. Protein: CSARGDGSIQYF.

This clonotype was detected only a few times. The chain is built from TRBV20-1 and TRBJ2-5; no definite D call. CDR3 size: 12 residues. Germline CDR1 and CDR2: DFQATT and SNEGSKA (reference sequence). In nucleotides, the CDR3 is TGCAACCCCTGGCCCGTGGCAGAGACCCAGTACTTC. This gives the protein CNPWPVAETQYF.

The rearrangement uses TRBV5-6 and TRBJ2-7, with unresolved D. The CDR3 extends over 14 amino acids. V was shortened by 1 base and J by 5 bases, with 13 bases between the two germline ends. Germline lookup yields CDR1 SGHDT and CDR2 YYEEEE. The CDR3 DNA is TGTGCCAGCAGCTTGCCCGGGCTCAGAAACGAGCAGTACTTC. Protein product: CASSLPGLRNEQYF.

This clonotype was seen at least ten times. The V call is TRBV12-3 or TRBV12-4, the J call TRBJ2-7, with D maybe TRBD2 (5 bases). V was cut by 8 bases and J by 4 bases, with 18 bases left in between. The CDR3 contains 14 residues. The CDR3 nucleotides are TGTGCCAGCCGCAGCGGAGGCCCTTTTTACGAGCAGTACTTC. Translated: CASRSGGPFYEQYF.

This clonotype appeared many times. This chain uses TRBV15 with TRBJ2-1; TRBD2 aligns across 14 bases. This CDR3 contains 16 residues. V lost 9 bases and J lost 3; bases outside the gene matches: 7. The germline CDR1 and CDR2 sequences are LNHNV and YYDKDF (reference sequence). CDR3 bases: TGTGCCACGGGGGGGACTAGCGGGGGAAGCTACAATGAGCAGTTCTTC. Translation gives CATGGTSGGSYNEQFF.

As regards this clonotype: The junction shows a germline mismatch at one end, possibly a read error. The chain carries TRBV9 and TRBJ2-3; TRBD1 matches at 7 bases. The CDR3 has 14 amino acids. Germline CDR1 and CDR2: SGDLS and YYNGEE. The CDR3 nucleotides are TGTGTCAGCAGCCAACAGGGGACCACAGATACGCAGTATTTT. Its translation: CVSSQQGTTDTQYF.

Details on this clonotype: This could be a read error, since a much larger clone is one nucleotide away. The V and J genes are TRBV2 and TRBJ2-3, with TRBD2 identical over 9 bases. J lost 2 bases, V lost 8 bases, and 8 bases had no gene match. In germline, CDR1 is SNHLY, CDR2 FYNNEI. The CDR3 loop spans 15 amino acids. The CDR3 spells CASHLTSGDTDTQYF. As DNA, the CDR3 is TGTGCCAGCCATTTGACTAGCGGAGACACAGATACGCAGTATTTT.

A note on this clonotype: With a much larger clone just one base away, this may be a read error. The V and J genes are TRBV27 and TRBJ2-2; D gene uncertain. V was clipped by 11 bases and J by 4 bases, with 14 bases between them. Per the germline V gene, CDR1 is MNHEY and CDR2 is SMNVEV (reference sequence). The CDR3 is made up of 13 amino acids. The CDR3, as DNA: TGTGCCGGCCGGAGTGCTCGCACCGGGGAGCTGTTTTTT. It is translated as CAGRSARTGELFF.

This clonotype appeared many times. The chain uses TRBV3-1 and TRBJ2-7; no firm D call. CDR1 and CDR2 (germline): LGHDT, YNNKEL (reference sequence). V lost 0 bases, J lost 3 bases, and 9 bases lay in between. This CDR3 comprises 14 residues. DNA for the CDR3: TGTGCCAGCAGCCAAGAGACAAAAAGCTACGAGCAGTACTTC. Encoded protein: CASSQETKSYEQYF.